The 20 T cell receptor beta chains reported below all come from one sample, sequenced in a study of blood T cell repertoires in COVID-19. The repertoire was sequenced with immunoSEQ multiplex PCR; TCRdb's copy has only in-frame clones and lacks some. The sample carries about 190,000 clones, about 85% recorded once. The sequenced material came from peripheral blood. The receptors derive from a man in his fifties or sixties with active or convalescent COVID-19.

The chain links TRBV6-5 to TRBJ1-5, with 8 positions matching TRBD1. J lost 7 bases, V lost 2 bases, and 4 bases had no gene match. Germline CDR1 is MNHEY and CDR2 is SVGAGI. CDR3 length equals 14 residues. CDR3 nucleotide sequence: TGTGCCAGCAGTTACGCCTACAGGGGGCAGCCCCAGCATTTT. This sequence encodes CASSYAYRGQPQHF.

This chain joins TRBV18 and TRBJ2-6, with 10 bases lining up with TRBD2. The CDR3 is 17 amino acids. J was trimmed by 4 bases and V by 6 bases; bases with no gene match: 9. Germline V gene lookup returns CDR1 KGHSH and CDR2 LQKENI. CDR3 in amino acids: CASSPAAGGYGANVLTF. CDR3 nucleotides: TGTGCCAGCTCCCCAGCAGCGGGGGGGTACGGGGCCAACGTCCTGACTTTC.

V and J are TRBV2 and TRBJ2-3; 8 bases are shared with TRBD1. Per germline, CDR1 SNHLY and CDR2 FYNNEI. The junction had 8 bases not matched to a gene; V was cut back by 7 bases and J by 2 bases. The length of the CDR3 is 15 residues. DNA for the CDR3: TGTGCCAGCAATCTCAGGGGGCGCCCCACAGATACGCAGTATTTT. Its translation: CASNLRGRPTDTQYF. Based on the CDR3 plus reference TRBV2 and TRBJ2-3, the full variable domain is EPEVTQTPSHQVTQMGQEVILRCVPISNHLYFYWYRQILGQKVEFLVSFYNNEISEKSEIFDDQFSVERPDGSNFTLKIRSTKLEDSAMYFCASNLRGRPTDTQYFGPGTRLTVL.

The rearrangement links TRBV5-6 to TRBJ1-6; TRBD1 aligns across 10 bases. Trimming at V came to 3 bases and at J to 7 bases, leaving 1 base not matched to a gene. This CDR3 comprises 14 residues. Germline CDR1 reads SGHDT; CDR2 reads YYEEEE. This CDR3 is CASSWDRGNSPLHF. CDR3 coding DNA: TGTGCCAGCAGCTGGGACAGGGGAAATTCACCCCTCCACTTT.

This chain joins TRBV4-1 and TRBJ1-2, with 8 bases matching TRBD1. CDR1 is MGHRA, CDR2 YSYEKL, per germline. This CDR3 has 13 amino acids. V lost 2 bases, J lost 8 bases, and 4 bases stayed unmatched. CDR3 nucleotides: TGCGCCAGCAGCCAACAGGGGGCAGGCGGCTACACCTTC. This encodes CASSQQGAGGYTF.

The chain has TRBV30 and TRBJ2-3; maybe TRBD2 (6 bases). Germline V CDR1 and CDR2: GTSNPN, SVGIG (reference sequence). V was clipped by 3 bases and J by 3 bases, with 7 bases between them. This CDR3 spans 12 amino acids. CDR3 in amino acids: CAWSGGTDTQYF. CDR3 bases: TGTGCCTGGAGCGGGGGAACAGATACGCAGTATTTT.

This clone was seen only a few times. This chain connects TRBV4-1 to TRBJ1-2; perhaps TRBD1 as D (5 bases). Trimming left V 1 base short and J 3 bases short, with 9 bases between. The germline gives CDR1 MGHRA, CDR2 YSYEKL. The CDR3 has 14 amino acids. In DNA form, the CDR3 reads TGCGCCAGCAGCCAAGGTGGAGGGGACTATGGCTACACCTTC. Translated, it gives CASSQGGGDYGYTF.

The CDR3 reads CASSLTWGQDYGYTF. In nucleotides, the CDR3 is TGTGCCAGCAGCCTTACGTGGGGACAGGACTATGGCTACACCTTC. The V gene is TRBV7-9, the J gene TRBJ1-2; TRBD1 agrees at 8 bases. The CDR3 totals 15 residues. CDR1 is SEHNR, CDR2 FQNEAQ, per germline (reference sequence). The V segment lost 5 bases and the J segment 3 bases; nucleotides outside the gene matches: 8.

The J gene is TRBJ2-3, the V gene TRBV5-1; 11 bases fit TRBD2. Germline V lookup: CDR1 SGHRS, CDR2 YFSETQ. Losses at the gene ends were 4 bases for V and 5 bases for J; bases not matched to a gene: 12. This CDR3 spans 17 amino acids. CDR3 sequence: CASSNEGITSGGDTQYF. Here the CDR3 DNA reads TGCGCCAGCAGCAATGAAGGAATAACTAGCGGGGGAGATACGCAGTATTTT.

This clone was recorded once. The J gene is TRBJ2-2, the V gene TRBV5-1; possibly TRBD2 for D (6 bases). Deletions cut 3 bases from V and 4 bases from J, with 7 bases between. Germline V gives CDR1 SGHRS, CDR2 YFSETQ. The CDR3 sequence is 13 residues long. CDR3 DNA sequence: TGCGCCAGCAGCTCGGAGGGCACCGGGGAGCTGTTTTTT. Translation gives CASSSEGTGELFF.

The rearrangement joins TRBV5-1 to TRBJ2-2; 9 nucleotides match TRBD2. The V segment lost 0 bases and the J segment 6 bases; nucleotides outside the gene matches: 9. The CDR3 sequence is 17 residues long. Germline V gene sequence: CDR1 SGHRS, CDR2 YFSETQ. The CDR3 spells CASSLALAGVKPGELFF. DNA of the CDR3: TGCGCCAGCAGCTTGGCCTTAGCGGGGGTTAAACCCGGGGAGCTGTTTTTT.

This sequence joins TRBV2 and TRBJ2-5, with D tentatively TRBD1 (6 bases). V was shortened by 9 bases and J by 2 bases, with 13 bases between the two germline ends. The CDR3 has 13 residues. Germline V gene lookup returns CDR1 SNHLY and CDR2 FYNNEI. The CDR3 here is CASNTGIQETQYF. The DNA for the CDR3 is TGTGCCAGTAATACAGGGATTCAAGAGACCCAGTACTTC.

In its sample, this clone was seen once. The V gene is TRBV29-1, the J gene TRBJ2-5; 8 bases line up with TRBD1. Trimming at V came to 6 bases and at J to 1 base, leaving 4 bases not matched to a gene. The CDR3 is made up of 13 amino acids. In germline, CDR1 is SQVTM, CDR2 ANQGSEA. For the CDR3, the DNA is TGCAGCGTACTCCAGGGGGCCCAAGAGACCCAGTACTTC. Translating it yields CSVLQGAQETQYF.

This clone appeared a single time. This chain joins TRBV5-1 and TRBJ1-1; D not certain. Germline CDR1 reads SGHRS; CDR2 reads YFSETQ. This CDR3 comprises 13 residues. The ends were cut back, 0 bases at V and 6 bases at J, with 9 bases in the middle. Here the CDR3 DNA reads TGCGCCAGCAGCTTGGAGTTCGGGGCTGAAGCTTTCTTT. Its translation: CASSLEFGAEAFF.

This clone was counted a single time. The genes are TRBV19 and TRBJ1-1; 12 bases match TRBD1. J lost 3 bases, V lost 6 bases, and 17 bases had no gene match. Germline-derived CDR1 and CDR2 are LNHDA and SQIVND (reference sequence). This CDR3 contains 19 residues. The CDR3 DNA follows: TGTGCCAGTAGGACATACCTTGGGGGGACAGGGGGCTCAGACACTGAAGCTTTCTTT. Protein sequence: CASRTYLGGTGGSDTEAFF.

The CDR3 sequence: CASGFGQIQETQYF. The CDR3 DNA follows: TGTGCTAGTGGTTTTGGACAGATCCAAGAGACCCAGTACTTC. This chain joins TRBV12-5 and TRBJ2-5; TRBD1 might be the D (6 bases). Germline V gene data show CDR1 as LGHNT and CDR2 as FRNRAP. This CDR3 has 14 residues. V shed 3 bases and J shed 1 base, with 9 bases lying between them.

This chain joins TRBV10-3 and TRBJ2-3, with TRBD1 matching 9 bases. In germline, CDR1 is ENHRY, CDR2 SYGVKD. This CDR3 contains 14 residues. V trimming: 3 bases; J trimming: 5 bases; junction bases outside the gene matches: 3. DNA for the CDR3: TGTGCCATCAGTGATCCGGACAGGGGAGATACGCAGTATTTT. The encoded protein is CAISDPDRGDTQYF.

The V gene is TRBV19, the J gene TRBJ2-2, with D tentatively TRBD1 (6 bases). The CDR3 is 14 residues long. Germline lookup yields CDR1 LNHDA and CDR2 SQIVND (reference sequence). V dropped 5 bases and J dropped 5 bases, with 12 bases sitting between them. The CDR3 DNA sequence: TGTGCCAGTAGTCCGCGACAGGTTACCGGGGAGCTGTTTTTT. Amino acid sequence: CASSPRQVTGELFF.

The chain uses TRBV24-1 and TRBJ2-3, with TRBD2 matching 9 bases. The V gene's germline CDR1 is KGHDR and CDR2 SFDVKD. The CDR3 spans 15 residues. V was pared by 5 bases and J by 4 bases, with 6 bases of the junction left unmatched. CDR3 coding DNA: TGTGCCACCAGTGGCCCTAGCGGGGTGTCAGATACGCAGTATTTT. This gives the protein CATSGPSGVSDTQYF.

The chain joins TRBV6-6 to TRBJ1-2; D not certain. This CDR3 region has 15 residues. The germline V gene has CDR1 MNHNY and CDR2 SVGAGI (reference sequence). V lost 5 bases and J 8 bases, leaving 21 bases between the germline ends. CDR3 bases: TGTGCCAGCAGTCGCGAGCCAAATACTATTGGCGGCTACACCTTC. Translation gives CASSREPNTIGGYTF.